This TCR beta chain was sequenced in a study of blood T cells in healthy people across ages. This clonotype showed up just a few times. Through a sample-barcoded 5' primer and a J-beta primer mix, a second PCR was run for roughly 7 to 11 cycles. Using its own MiXCR run on the 5' RACE reads, TCRdb lists one record per CDR3 protein. Of some 1.5 million distinct CDR3 sequences listed, 28% are singletons. In germline, CDR1 is KGHDR, CDR2 SFDVKD. With 2 bases clipped from V and 6 bases from J, the junction kept 8 bases outside the gene matches. CDR3 size: 15 residues. Sequenced: blood. This clonotype originated in a woman in her 30s in good health. The chain employs TRBV24-1 and TRBJ2-7; 8 bases map to TRBD1. DNA for the CDR3: TGTGCCACCAGTGATTCCCAGGACAGGGCTGGCGAGCAGTACTTC. Translating gives CATSDSQDRAGEQYF.